The sequence of this T cell receptor (beta chain) was determined in a study of T cells of healthy individuals. Using its own MiXCR run on the 5' RACE reads, TCRdb lists one record per CDR3 protein. This table holds around 90,000 distinct CDR3 sequences, about 5% found once. V was shortened by 3 bases and J by 0 bases, with 15 bases between the two germline ends. There are 17 residues in the CDR3. Germline lookup yields CDR1 KGHSH and CDR2 LQKENI. This sequence was found in a female donor in good health. The chain joins TRBV18 to TRBJ2-1; the D gene could be TRBD1 or TRBD2 (5 bases each). DNA for the CDR3: TGTGCCAGCTCACCCCTCGGGGACCGGAGCTCCTACAATGAGCAGTTCTTC. As protein: CASSPLGDRSSYNEQFF.